Below, 20 T cell receptor beta chains from the same sample are listed, as sequenced in a study of blood T cell repertoires in COVID-19. Here immunoSEQ multiplex PCR was the method, and the copy in TCRdb shows in-frame clones only, minus some. The data hold 40,000 to 50,000 clones, with 81% observed a single time. Sequenced: peripheral blood. The receptors were sampled from a man aged 35 to 55 with active or convalescent COVID-19.

This chain joins TRBV4-3 and TRBJ1-2; 9 bases agree with TRBD1. V was clipped by 1 base and J by 3 bases; unmatched bases: 6. The CDR3 loop spans 16 amino acids. CDR1 and CDR2 (germline): LGHNA, YSLEER. In DNA, the CDR3 is TGCGCCAGCAGCCAAGGGCTGGGACAGGGCTACTATGGCTACACCTTC. This sequence encodes CASSQGLGQGYYGYTF.

The chain is built from TRBV14 and TRBJ2-7, with 11 bases fitting TRBD2. The CDR3 covers 16 residues. Germline trimming cut 2 bases from V and 6 bases from J; bases unmatched to any gene: 9. Looked up from germline, CDR1 is SGHDN and CDR2 is FVKESK. CDR3 in DNA: TGTGCCAGCAGCCAAATCAGTAGCGGGAGGGCCTCCGAGCAGTACTTC. Translation gives CASSQISSGRASEQYF.

This clone was found once. The V call is TRBV7-2, the J call TRBJ2-5, with a weak D call TRBD1 (5 bases). V gave up 6 bases and J gave up 3 bases, with 11 bases separating them. The CDR3 has 13 amino acids. Germline CDR1 is SGHTA and CDR2 is FQGNSA. The CDR3 sequence: CASRRMTEETQYF. The CDR3 DNA is TGTGCCAGCAGACGGATGACAGAAGAGACCCAGTACTTC.

The rearrangement uses TRBV18 and TRBJ2-2, with 9 bases fitting TRBD1. Per germline, CDR1 KGHSH and CDR2 LQKENI. Trimming removed 5 bases from V and 2 bases from J; junction bases left unmatched: 6. The CDR3 length is 16 residues. The CDR3 DNA reads as TGTGCCAGCTCAATCCGGACAGGGGCTAACACCGGGGAGCTGTTTTTT. Protein product: CASSIRTGANTGELFF.

The chain carries TRBV9 and TRBJ1-2; D call uncertain. V lost 0 bases and J lost 4, with 10 bases in between. The CDR3 runs to 14 residues. Germline V gives CDR1 SGDLS, CDR2 YYNGEE. Here the CDR3 DNA reads TGTGCCAGCAGCGTAGAATCGTCTTTCTATGGCTACACCTTC. This codes for CASSVESSFYGYTF.

V and J are TRBV6-1 and TRBJ1-5, with D possibly being TRBD1 (6 bases). Trimming removed 2 bases at V and 4 bases at J, with 18 bases between. The CDR3 length is 17 residues. The germline gives CDR1 MNHNS, CDR2 SASEGT. The CDR3 DNA reads as TGTGCCAGCAGTGAAACGGCCGGGCGACAGGCTAATCAGCCCCAGCATTTT. It is translated as CASSETAGRQANQPQHF.

J is TRBJ2-2 and V is TRBV5-6, with 9 bases identical to TRBD1. There are 16 residues in the CDR3. Germline CDR1 SGHDT, CDR2 YYEEEE. V shed 4 bases and J 5 bases; nucleotides not matched to a gene: 9. Here the CDR3 DNA reads TGTGCCAGCAGCCTCAAACGGGACAGGGATACCGGGGAGCTGTTTTTT. Translated, it gives CASSLKRDRDTGELFF.

The sample holds a few counts of this clone. The J gene is TRBJ2-7, the V gene TRBV28; 7 nucleotides line up with TRBD2. The length of the CDR3 is 13 residues. With V trimmed by 5 bases and J by 6 bases, 7 bases remained unmatched. Germline loops: CDR1 MDHEN, CDR2 SYDVKM. CDR3 coding DNA: TGTGCCAGCAGTGCGGGACTACGCGGCGAGCAGTACTTC. It encodes CASSAGLRGEQYF.

This chain connects TRBV18 to TRBJ2-1, with D tentatively TRBD2 (5 bases). The CDR3 sequence is 16 residues long. V shed 1 base and J shed 0 bases, with 10 bases lying between them. Germline-derived CDR1 and CDR2 are KGHSH and LQKENI. Written as DNA, the CDR3 is TGTGCCAGCTCACCACGAGGGATGGGCTCCTACAATGAGCAGTTCTTC. Protein: CASSPRGMGSYNEQFF.

This clone was found a few times. This chain links TRBV27 with TRBJ2-1; 10 nucleotides agree with TRBD1. Looked up from germline, CDR1 is MNHEY and CDR2 is SMNVEV (reference sequence). The CDR3 is 16 residues long. The J segment lost 5 bases and the V segment lost 0 bases, leaving 4 bases of the junction unmatched. The CDR3 nucleotides read TGTGCCAGCAGTTTATCGGACAGGGGGGTCCACAATGAGCAGTTCTTC. This codes for CASSLSDRGVHNEQFF.

The chain links TRBV5-1 to TRBJ2-7, with TRBD1 matching over 9 bases. Per the germline V gene, CDR1 is SGHRS and CDR2 is YFSETQ. J lost 2 bases, V lost 5 bases, and 5 bases had no gene match. The CDR3 length is 14 residues. As DNA, the CDR3 is TGCGCCAGCAGGTCCGGGACAGGGCCCTACGAGCAGTACTTC. Protein: CASRSGTGPYEQYF.

The sample holds a few counts of this clone. The V and J genes are TRBV18 and TRBJ1-1, with D perhaps TRBD1 (6 bases). There are 13 residues in the CDR3. The germline V gene has CDR1 KGHSH and CDR2 LQKENI. Trimming took off 5 bases at V and 3 bases at J, with 10 bases between the two ends. Here the CDR3 DNA reads TGTGCCAGCTCATCCGCAGGGGACACTGAAGCTTTCTTT. Translated: CASSSAGDTEAFF.

The table lists this clone with a count of one. The chain recombines TRBV11-1 with TRBJ2-7; the D gene is possibly TRBD2 (6 bases). V lost 3 bases, J lost 6 bases, and 9 bases lay in between. This CDR3 has 12 residues. Germline V gene lookup returns CDR1 SGHAT and CDR2 FQDESV (reference sequence). CDR3 nucleotides: TGTGCCAGCAGCTTTGGGGGGTCCGAGCAGTACTTC. Protein sequence: CASSFGGSEQYF. The full variable domain, its missing parts supplied by reference TRBV11-1 and TRBJ2-7, is EAEVAQSPRYKITEKSQAVAFWCDPISGHATLYWYRQILGQGPELLVQFQDESVVDDSQLPKDRFSAERLKGVDSTLKIQPAELGDSAMYLCASSFGGSEQYFGPGTRLTVT.

The J gene is TRBJ1-1, the V gene TRBV24-1; 7 nucleotides agree with TRBD1. The CDR3 extends over 14 amino acids. Germline trimming cut 7 bases from V and 0 bases from J; bases unmatched to any gene: 4. Germline loops: CDR1 KGHDR, CDR2 SFDVKD. This CDR3 is CATSRDSLNTEAFF. CDR3 nucleotide sequence: TGTGCCACCAGCCGGGACAGCCTGAACACTGAAGCTTTCTTT.

The gene calls are TRBV7-2 and TRBJ2-7; TRBD1 is a possible D gene (6 bases). CDR3 length: 15 amino acids. Germline loops: CDR1 SGHTA, CDR2 FQGNSA. V was pared by 2 bases and J by 4 bases, with 15 bases between. The CDR3 sequence is CASSLNTGLGYEQYF. The CDR3 DNA reads TGTGCCAGCAGCTTAAATACAGGGCTAGGTTACGAGCAGTACTTC.

The chain links TRBV2 to TRBJ2-1; a possible D gene is TRBD2 (6 bases). V lost 10 bases, J lost 5 bases, and 18 bases lay in between. Germline CDR1 reads SNHLY; CDR2 reads FYNNEI. CDR3 size: 14 residues. In nucleotides, the CDR3 is TGTGCCACCCTAATGGGCGGGATGAACAATGAGCAGTTCTTC. This translates into CATLMGGMNNEQFF.

The V and J genes are TRBV28 and TRBJ2-5, with D perhaps matching TRBD1 (5 bases). V was trimmed by 3 bases and J by 0 bases, leaving 14 bases between them. Germline V gene data show CDR1 as MDHEN and CDR2 as SYDVKM. The CDR3 extends over 16 amino acids. The CDR3 bases are TGTGCCAGCAGTTTTAGTAAGGGGCCGGACCAAGAGACCCAGTACTTC. This codes for CASSFSKGPDQETQYF.

This chain connects TRBV2 to TRBJ2-2; 7 bases line up with TRBD2. Per germline, CDR1 SNHLY and CDR2 FYNNEI. The V and J ends lost 6 bases and 5 bases, in that order; junction bases with no gene match: 6. This CDR3 has 14 amino acids. This chain's CDR3 is CASRGREVTGELFF. CDR3 nucleotide sequence: TGTGCCAGCAGAGGGAGGGAGGTTACCGGGGAGCTGTTTTTT.

This chain uses TRBV6-2 or TRBV6-3 with TRBJ1-2; 10 bases match TRBD1. This CDR3 has 14 amino acids. The junction had 5 bases not matched to a gene; V was cut back by 4 bases and J by 6 bases. Looked up from germline, CDR1 is MNHEY and CDR2 is SVGEGT. Written as DNA, the CDR3 is TGTGCCAGCAGTTCCCGGGACAGGGGACATGGCTACACCTTC. Amino acid sequence: CASSSRDRGHGYTF.

V and J are TRBV7-2 and TRBJ1-3, with TRBD1 matching 7 bases. With V trimmed by 2 bases and J by 2 bases, 6 bases remained unmatched. CDR1 and CDR2 from the germline V gene are SGHTA and FQGNSA. CDR3 length equals 16 residues. The CDR3 region is CASSLLPRGAGNTIYF. In nucleotides, the CDR3 is TGTGCCAGCAGCTTACTTCCCAGGGGGGCTGGAAACACCATATATTTT.